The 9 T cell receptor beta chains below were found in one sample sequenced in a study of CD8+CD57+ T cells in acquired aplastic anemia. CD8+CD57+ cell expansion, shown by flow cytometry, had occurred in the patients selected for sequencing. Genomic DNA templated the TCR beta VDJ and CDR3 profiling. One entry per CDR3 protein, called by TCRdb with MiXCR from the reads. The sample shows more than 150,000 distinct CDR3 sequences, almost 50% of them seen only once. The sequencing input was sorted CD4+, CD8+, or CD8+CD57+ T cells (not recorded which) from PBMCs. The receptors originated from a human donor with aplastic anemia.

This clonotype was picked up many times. CDR3 in DNA: TGCAGCGTTTCCAGGGGGACTGGGGCCAACGTCCTGACTTTC. Translated, it gives CSVSRGTGANVLTF. V is TRBV29-1 and J is TRBJ2-6; TRBD1 matches at 7 bases. The V gene end was trimmed by 5 bases and the J gene end by 2 bases; junction bases not matched to a gene: 3. Germline V gene sequence: CDR1 SQVTM, CDR2 ANQGSEA. The CDR3 sequence is 14 residues long.

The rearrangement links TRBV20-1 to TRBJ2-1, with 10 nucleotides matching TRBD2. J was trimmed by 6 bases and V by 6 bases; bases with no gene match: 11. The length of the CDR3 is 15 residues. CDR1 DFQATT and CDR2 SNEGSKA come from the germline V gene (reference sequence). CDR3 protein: CSAPSPSSGSNEQFF. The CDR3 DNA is TGCAGTGCCCCAAGTCCGTCTAGCGGGAGCAATGAGCAGTTCTTC.

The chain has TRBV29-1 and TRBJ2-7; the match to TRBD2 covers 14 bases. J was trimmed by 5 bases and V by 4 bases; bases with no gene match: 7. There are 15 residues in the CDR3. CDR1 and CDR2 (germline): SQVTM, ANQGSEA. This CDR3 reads CSVGVGLAGGNEQYF. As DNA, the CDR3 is TGCAGCGTTGGGGTCGGACTAGCGGGGGGAAACGAGCAGTACTTC.

DNA of the CDR3: TGTGCCACCAGCAGACCATTTCCGGGACAGGGGGCTTTCTTT. It is translated as CATSRPFPGQGAFF. This chain links TRBV15 with TRBJ1-1, with 10 positions matching TRBD1. V lost 2 bases and J lost 11; bases outside the gene matches: 8. There are 14 residues in the CDR3. Germline V gene data show CDR1 as LNHNV and CDR2 as YYDKDF (reference sequence).

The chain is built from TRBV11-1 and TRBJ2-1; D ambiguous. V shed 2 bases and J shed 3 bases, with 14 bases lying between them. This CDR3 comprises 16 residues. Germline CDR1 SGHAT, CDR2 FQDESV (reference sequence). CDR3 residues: CASSLSVAPDYNEQFF. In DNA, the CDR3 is TGTGCCAGCAGCTTAAGCGTAGCCCCTGACTACAATGAGCAGTTCTTC.

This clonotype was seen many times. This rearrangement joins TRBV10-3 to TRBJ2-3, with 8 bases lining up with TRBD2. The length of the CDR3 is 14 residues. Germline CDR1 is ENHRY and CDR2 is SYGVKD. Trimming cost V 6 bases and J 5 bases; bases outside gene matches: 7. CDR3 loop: CAIRDGGALDTQYF. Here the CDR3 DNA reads TGTGCCATCAGAGACGGGGGGGCCTTAGATACGCAGTATTTT.

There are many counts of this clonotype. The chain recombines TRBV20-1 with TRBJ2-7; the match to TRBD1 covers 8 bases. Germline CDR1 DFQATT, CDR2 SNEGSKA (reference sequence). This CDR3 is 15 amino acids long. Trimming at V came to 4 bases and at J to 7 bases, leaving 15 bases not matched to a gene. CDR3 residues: CSAITTDRVPREQYF. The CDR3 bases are TGCAGTGCTATTACTACGGACAGGGTACCCAGGGAGCAGTACTTC.

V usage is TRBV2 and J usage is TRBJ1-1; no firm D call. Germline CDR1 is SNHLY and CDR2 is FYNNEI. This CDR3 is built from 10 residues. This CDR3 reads CAAEVSEAFF. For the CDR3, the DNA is TGTGCAGCAGAGGTTTCTGAAGCTTTCTTT.

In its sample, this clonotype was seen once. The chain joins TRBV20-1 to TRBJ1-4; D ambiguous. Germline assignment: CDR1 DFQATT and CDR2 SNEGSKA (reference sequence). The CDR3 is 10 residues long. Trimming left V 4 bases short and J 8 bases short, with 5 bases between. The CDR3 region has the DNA TGCAGTGCTATGGGGGAAAAACTGTTTTTT. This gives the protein CSAMGEKLFF.